This passage covers 21 T cell receptor beta chains from one sample sequenced in a study of blood T cell repertoires in COVID-19. Only in-frame clones appear in the TCRdb table, and some are missing; sequencing was by immunoSEQ multiplex PCR. The data show approximately 300,000 clones, with approximately 90% seen just once and approximately 6.8% held by the top ten. Sequenced input: peripheral blood. The receptors were sampled from a young woman with COVID-19, enrolled during active disease.

The genes are TRBV14 and TRBJ1-4; weak D call: TRBD1 (6 bases). V lost 4 bases, J lost 0 bases, and 9 bases lay in between. This CDR3 is built from 15 residues. The germline V gene encodes CDR1 SGHDN and CDR2 FVKESK. CDR3 loop: CASSRGQSTNEKLFF. The CDR3 region has the DNA TGTGCCAGCAGCCGCGGACAGTCAACTAATGAAAAACTGTTTTTT.

The chain is built from TRBV7-2 and TRBJ2-5, with a tentative D call TRBD1 (6 bases). CDR1 SGHTA and CDR2 FQGNSA come from the germline V gene. This CDR3 region has 15 residues. V shed 0 bases and J shed 4 bases, with 12 bases lying between them. The CDR3, as DNA: TGTGCCAGCAGCTTAGCACAGGGAATCACAGAGACCCAGTACTTC. Protein sequence: CASSLAQGITETQYF.

The chain recombines TRBV5-6 with TRBJ1-1; D is uncertain. Germline CDR1 and CDR2: SGHDT and YYEEEE. Trimming took 0 bases from V and 2 from J, leaving 8 bases between them. The CDR3 consists of 14 residues. DNA of the CDR3: TGTGCCAGCAGCTTGGGGGCAGGAAACACTGAAGCTTTCTTT. Encoded protein: CASSLGAGNTEAFF.

The chain carries TRBV11-2 and TRBJ2-2; D is perhaps TRBD1 (6 bases). Looked up from germline, CDR1 is SGHAT and CDR2 is FQNNGV. This CDR3 spans 15 amino acids. Deletions cut 1 base from V and 6 bases from J, with 12 bases between. The CDR3 sequence is CASSLGGPIAGELFF. The CDR3 coding sequence is TGTGCCAGCAGCTTAGGGGGGCCCATAGCCGGGGAGCTGTTTTTT. Complete variable domain (other parts from reference TRBV11-2 and TRBJ2-2): EAGVAQSPRYKIIEKRQSVAFWCNPISGHATLYWYQQILGQGPKLLIQFQNNGVVDDSQLPKDRFSAERLKGVDSTLKIQPAKLEDSAVYLCASSLGGPIAGELFFGEGSRLTVL.

The chain joins TRBV6-6 to TRBJ1-2; tentative D call: TRBD1 (6 bases). Germline assignment: CDR1 MNHNY and CDR2 SVGAGI (reference sequence). The CDR3 consists of 12 residues. V gave up 4 bases and J gave up 6 bases, with 9 bases separating them. The CDR3 loop reads CASSSQGNGYTF. For the CDR3, the DNA is TGTGCCAGCAGTTCCCAGGGGAATGGCTACACCTTC.

The V and J genes are TRBV5-6 and TRBJ1-1; the D gene is possibly TRBD1 (5 bases). This CDR3 has 15 amino acids. CDR1 and CDR2 (germline): SGHDT, YYEEEE. Between the trimmed V and J ends, which lost 0 bases and 5 bases, there was a span of 14 bases. CDR3 bases: TGTGCCAGCAGCTTGGGTCCAGGGATGGGTACTGAAGCTTTCTTT. It encodes CASSLGPGMGTEAFF.

The CDR3 DNA follows: TGTGCCAGCAGCTCGGCAGGGCACCTGGGGGGTAATTCACCCCTCCACTTT. The encoded protein is CASSSAGHLGGNSPLHF. This chain connects TRBV7-2 to TRBJ1-6; perhaps TRBD1 as D (5 bases). Germline assignment: CDR1 SGHTA and CDR2 FQGNSA. Trimming pared 4 bases from V and 6 bases from J, leaving 19 bases between. This CDR3 is built from 17 residues.

The chain is built from TRBV23-1 and TRBJ1-2; TRBD1 matches 7 bases. Being an ORF, TRBV23-1 has a function that is uncertain. This CDR3 region has 23 residues. The junction had 25 bases not matched to a gene; V was cut back by 0 bases and J by 0 bases. The CDR3 nucleotides are TGCGCCAGCAGTCAATCGATCGGGACAGATATTTCACCTACCGGTCCGCCTAACTATGGCTACACCTTC. This sequence encodes CASSQSIGTDISPTGPPNYGYTF.

The chain links TRBV6-2 or TRBV6-3 to TRBJ2-3; 8 bases agree with TRBD1. J gave up 4 bases and V 4 bases, and 10 bases lay outside the gene matches. CDR1 and CDR2 from the germline V gene are MNHEY and SVGEGT. This CDR3 comprises 16 residues. The CDR3 protein is CASSFGYGQGPDTQYF. The CDR3 region has the DNA TGTGCCAGCAGTTTTGGGTACGGACAGGGACCAGATACGCAGTATTTT.

The chain couples TRBV7-8 to TRBJ1-2, with D perhaps TRBD1 (6 bases). The germline V gene encodes CDR1 SGHVS and CDR2 FQNEAQ. Trimming left V 2 bases short and J 3 bases short, with 10 bases between. This CDR3 is built from 14 residues. DNA of the CDR3: TGTGCCAGCAGCTTAAGTGGGGGCCACTATGGCTACACCTTC. This gives the protein CASSLSGGHYGYTF.

The chain employs TRBV18 and TRBJ2-5, with D possibly TRBD1 on 6 matching bases. Trimming shortened V by 3 bases and J by 6 bases, and 11 bases separated the two germline ends. Germline-derived CDR1 and CDR2 are KGHSH and LQKENI. This CDR3 is built from 13 residues. The DNA of the CDR3 is TGTGCCAGCTCACCCGGACAGAGTCAGACCCAGTACTTC. Its translation: CASSPGQSQTQYF.

The chain couples TRBV7-9 to TRBJ2-1; 15 bases agree with TRBD2. The CDR3 has 16 residues. V was clipped by 3 bases and J by 5 bases; unmatched bases: 2. CDR1 SEHNR and CDR2 FQNEAQ come from the germline V gene (reference sequence). CDR3 sequence: CASSLRTSGRDNEQFF. Here the CDR3 DNA reads TGTGCCAGCAGCTTGAGGACTAGCGGGAGGGACAATGAGCAGTTCTTC. The full variable domain, rest sourced from reference TRBV7-9 and TRBJ2-1, is DTGVSQNPRHKITKRGQNVTFRCDPISEHNRLYWYRQTLGQGPEFLTYFQNEAQLEKSRLLSDRFSAERPKGSFSTLEIQRTEQGDSAMYLCASSLRTSGRDNEQFFGPGTRLTVL.

This chain joins TRBV12-3 or TRBV12-4 and TRBJ1-4; 7 nucleotides match TRBD1. CDR3 size: 13 residues. After removal of 10 bases from V and 3 bases from J, the junction contained 5 bases not matched to a gene. CDR3 region: CATSGTANEKLFF. The CDR3 nucleotides read TGTGCCACCTCAGGGACAGCTAATGAAAAACTGTTTTTT.

V and J are TRBV30 and TRBJ1-1; D is unclear. Trimming removed 7 bases at V and 5 bases at J, with 20 bases between. In germline, CDR1 is GTSNPN, CDR2 SVGIG (reference sequence). CDR3 length equals 14 residues. CDR3 bases: TGTGCCTCCCCCACCCGGTCCGGAGGGACTGAAGCTTTCTTT. Translated: CASPTRSGGTEAFF.

Here the CDR3 reads CASSVLFGENTGELFF. The CDR3, as DNA: TGTGCCAGCAGCGTACTGTTCGGGGAGAACACCGGGGAGCTGTTTTTT. The chain joins TRBV9 to TRBJ2-2; TRBD2 is a possible D gene (5 bases). Germline values: CDR1 SGDLS, CDR2 YYNGEE. V was pared by 1 base and J by 1 base, with 11 bases between. This CDR3 region has 16 residues. Drawing the rest from reference TRBV9 and TRBJ2-2, the complete variable domain is DSGVTQTPKHLITATGQRVTLRCSPRSGDLSVYWYQQSLDQGLQFLIQYYNGEERAKGNILERFSAQQFPDLHSELNLSSLELGDSALYFCASSVLFGENTGELFFGEGSRLTVL.

The rearrangement uses TRBV7-9 and TRBJ2-7; 9 nucleotides match TRBD2. In germline, CDR1 is SEHNR, CDR2 FQNEAQ (reference sequence). V lost 5 bases, J lost 4 bases, and 9 bases stayed unmatched. The CDR3 consists of 15 residues. CDR3 nucleotide sequence: TGTGCCAGCAGCGCGAGCGGGAGGAATCCATACGAGCAGTACTTC. This sequence encodes CASSASGRNPYEQYF.

The gene calls are TRBV5-1 and TRBJ1-6, with TRBD1 matching 8 bases. Germline assignment: CDR1 SGHRS and CDR2 YFSETQ. Trimming took 0 bases from V and 10 from J; bases not matched to a gene: 12. CDR3 length: 17 amino acids. CDR3 nucleotides: TGCGCCAGCAGCTTGGTCCCAGGGGGCATGAATTTGTCACCCCTCCACTTT. It encodes CASSLVPGGMNLSPLHF.

The chain combines TRBV7-8 with TRBJ1-5; 9 bases fit TRBD1. This CDR3 contains 16 residues. Trimming at V came to 4 bases and at J to 4 bases, leaving 8 bases not matched to a gene. Germline-derived CDR1 and CDR2 are SGHVS and FQNEAQ. The CDR3 DNA follows: TGTGCCAGCAGCTCCGAAGTGACAGGGGGGAATCAGCCCCAGCATTTT. Amino acid sequence: CASSSEVTGGNQPQHF. Combining the CDR3 with reference TRBV7-8 and TRBJ1-5 gives the whole variable domain GAGVSQSPRYKVAKRGQDVALRCDPISGHVSLFWYQQALGQGPEFLTYFQNEAQLDKSGLPSDRFFAERPEGSVSTLKIQRTQQEDSAVYLCASSSEVTGGNQPQHFGDGTRLSIL.

V gene TRBV30 combines with J gene TRBJ1-2, with a possible D match to TRBD1 (5 bases). From germline, CDR1 is GTSNPN and CDR2 SVGIG (reference sequence). With 5 bases removed from V and 5 bases from J, the gap between germline ends came to 12 bases. CDR3 length equals 12 residues. CDR3 DNA sequence: TGTGCCTGGGACAGTGGTTGGTATGGCTACACCTTC. Amino acid sequence: CAWDSGWYGYTF.

CDR3 nucleotide sequence: TGTGCCAGCAGTTGGACAGCCGGGAGGGGCTACACCTTC. It translates to CASSWTAGRGYTF. V gene TRBV6-5 combines with J gene TRBJ1-2; TRBD1 might be the D (6 bases). From germline, CDR1 is MNHEY and CDR2 SVGAGI. This CDR3 is built from 13 residues. The V end was cut by 4 bases, the J end by 8 bases, with 14 bases between.

Here the CDR3 DNA reads TGCGCCAGCCAGGATCCGGGACTAGCCAAAAACATTCAGTACTTC. Protein product: CASQDPGLAKNIQYF. The rearrangement uses TRBV10-2 and TRBJ2-4; tentative D call: TRBD2 (6 bases). Germline-derived CDR1 and CDR2 are WSHSY and SAAADI. V lost 8 bases and J lost 0, with 14 bases in between. CDR3 length: 15 residues.